The rows below give T cell receptor beta chains drawn from one sample of a study of T cells in Graves' hyperthyroidism and ophthalmopathy. TCRdb ran MiXCR on the multiplex PCR reads and lists one entry per CDR3 protein. The table includes some 720,000 distinct CDR3 sequences, 15% to 20% detected once. Material for sequencing was blood. The receptors derive from a man aged 18 to 29 with Graves' hyperthyroidism. CDR3s include the opening cysteine and the closing phenylalanine or tryptophan. The D gene is left open where the match is weak. Clone size, where shown, is once, few, many, or a class for clones that have expanded.

DNA,CDR3,D,V,J,size
TGCAGTGCTAGAGGAGGAGCGGGAGGGACCACCGGGGAGCTGTTTTTT,CSARGGAGGTTGELFF,TRBD2,TRBV20-1,TRBJ2-2,many
TGTGCCAGCAGTTACTCGGGGGGGTCCCAGTACTTC,CASSYSGGSQYF,TRBD2,TRBV6-2/TRBV6-3,TRBJ2-5,many
TGTGCCAGCAGAGGACTAGCGGGACCCGGGGAGCTGTTTTTT,CASRGLAGPGELFF,TRBD2,TRBV28,TRBJ2-2,many
TGTGCCAGCAGTTCCTACCGGGCGCGTTCCTACAATGAGCAGTTCTTC,CASSSYRARSYNEQFF,-,TRBV28,TRBJ2-1,many
TGCAGTGCTAGAGATACCTGGACTAGCGGGAGGGCCAACACCGGGGAGCTGTTTTTT,CSARDTWTSGRANTGELFF,TRBD2,TRBV20-1,TRBJ2-2,many
TGTGCCAGCAGCGGACTAGCGGTTGGGACCCAGTACTTC,CASSGLAVGTQYF,TRBD2,TRBV11-2,TRBJ2-5,many
TGCGCCAGCAGTAAAGCTTCTAATGAAAAACTGTTTTTT,CASSKASNEKLFF,-,TRBV4-3,TRBJ1-4,-
TGTGCCAGCAGCGGCCAGGGCCTGACCCAGTACTTC,CASSGQGLTQYF,-,TRBV7-9,TRBJ2-5,many
TGTGCCAGTAGCCCGTTGGTGCGGGAGGGCCTAGATACGCAGTATTTT,CASSPLVREGLDTQYF,TRBD2,TRBV19,TRBJ2-3,-
TGTGCCAGCAACCTCCGGGACAGAGACTACGAGCAGTACTTC,CASNLRDRDYEQYF,TRBD1,TRBV6-1,TRBJ2-7,-
TGTGCCAGCAGCCCAGAGCCTGCTCGCTATGGCTACACCTTC,CASSPEPARYGYTF,-,TRBV6-1,TRBJ1-2,few
TGTGCCAGCAAGGGGAGCTCCTACAATGAGCAGTTCTTC,CASKGSSYNEQFF,-,TRBV12-3/TRBV12-4,TRBJ2-1,-
TGTGCCAGCAGTCCCGGTTACAATGGGCAGTTCTTC,CASSPGYNGQFF,-,TRBV6-2/TRBV6-3,TRBJ2-1,many
TGTGCCAGTAGGATTTCGGGGCCTGGAAACACCATATATTTT,CASRISGPGNTIYF,-,TRBV19,TRBJ1-3,-
TGTGCCAGCAGCTCCGCCCCAGGGAAGGGCTACGAGCAGTACTTC,CASSSAPGKGYEQYF,-,TRBV7-6,TRBJ2-7,-
TGTGCCAGCAGTGAAAAGCCGAACACTGAAGCTTTCTTT,CASSEKPNTEAFF,-,TRBV6-1,TRBJ1-1,many
TGTGCCAGCACCGATAGTAATTCACCCCTCCACTTT,CASTDSNSPLHF,-,TRBV5-5,TRBJ1-6,few
TGTGCCAGCAGCTTTAGCCGGAATGAAAAACTGTTTTTT,CASSFSRNEKLFF,-,TRBV7-2,TRBJ1-4,few
TGTGCCATCAGTGAGTGGGACAGTAGAACCTACGAGCAGTACTTC,CAISEWDSRTYEQYF,TRBD1,TRBV10-3,TRBJ2-7,few
TGTGCCAGCAGTTTATTTCTGGACAAATCCTACGAGCAGTACTTC,CASSLFLDKSYEQYF,-,TRBV28,TRBJ2-7,many
TGTGCCAGCCTTGACCTATCGCTGAACACCGGGGAGCTGTTTTTT,CASLDLSLNTGELFF,-,TRBV6-1,TRBJ2-2,many
TGTGCCAGCATGGGGTCATCTAGTCGTGGAAACACCATATATTTT,CASMGSSSRGNTIYF,-,TRBV2,TRBJ1-3,few
TGTGCCACCAGCAGAGTGTCGGGACTAGCGGCGTACTTC,CATSRVSGLAAYF,TRBD2,TRBV15,TRBJ2-5,few
TGTGCCAGCAGTGAATGGGACAGGACGGGGCAGCCCCAGCATTTT,CASSEWDRTGQPQHF,TRBD1,TRBV6-1,TRBJ1-5,-
TGTGCCAGCAGTGCCCTCGAGCGGGGCACAGATACGCAGTATTTT,CASSALERGTDTQYF,-,TRBV27,TRBJ2-3,many
TGTGCCAGCAGTTTATGGGTCGAGCAGTACTTC,CASSLWVEQYF,-,TRBV28,TRBJ2-7,many
TGTGCCTGGAGTGAAGCTCCGAAACTCTTCTACGAGCAGTACTTC,CAWSEAPKLFYEQYF,-,TRBV30,TRBJ2-7,few
TGTGCCAGCCCTATCTCGGACAGTGGAATGGATGGCTACACCTTC,CASPISDSGMDGYTF,-,TRBV7-9,TRBJ1-2,few
TGTGCCAGCAGCTACAGGGTTTCGGGATCACCCCTCCACTTT,CASSYRVSGSPLHF,-,TRBV3-1,TRBJ1-6,-
TGTGCCAGCAGCCTTGGGACTAGCACCCAAGAGACCCAGTACTTC,CASSLGTSTQETQYF,TRBD2,TRBV7-9,TRBJ2-5,-
TGTGCCACCAGTGTGTCCACCGGGGAGCTGTTTTTT,CATSVSTGELFF,-,TRBV24-1,TRBJ2-2,few
TGTGCCAGCAGCTTGGAGGTAGCGGTCTCCTACAATGAGCAGTTCTTC,CASSLEVAVSYNEQFF,-,TRBV5-6,TRBJ2-1,many
TGTGCCAGCTCGAATGATTTTAGCGGGAGGACCGGGGAGCTGTTTTTT,CASSNDFSGRTGELFF,TRBD2,TRBV28,TRBJ2-2,many
TGTGCCAGCAGCCTAAGGAGGGGGACGACAGAGACCCAGTACTTC,CASSLRRGTTETQYF,-,TRBV27,TRBJ2-5,many
TGTGCCAGCAGGGGGTGGGGGGAGACCCAGTACTTC,CASRGWGETQYF,-,TRBV2,TRBJ2-5,few
TGTGCCAGCAGTTTCTCGCAGTGGAGCTCCTACAATGAGCAGTTCTTC,CASSFSQWSSYNEQFF,-,TRBV28,TRBJ2-1,-
TGTGCCAGCAGTGAAATAGGGATTCGGCAGACCCAGTACTTC,CASSEIGIRQTQYF,-,TRBV6-1,TRBJ2-5,few
TGTGCCAGCAGTGAGCCGGGACAGGGAGTTACGAAGCAGTACTTC,CASSEPGQGVTKQYF,TRBD1,TRBV6-1,TRBJ2-7,-
TGTGCCAGCAGCTTAGCGGGGGTCACTGAAGCTTTCTTT,CASSLAGVTEAFF,-,TRBV13,TRBJ1-1,many
TGTGCCAGCAAGGGGGTAGACAATGAGCAGTTCTTC,CASKGVDNEQFF,-,TRBV27,TRBJ2-1,-
TGCAGTGCTACGGGGCTTGGAGAAGGCACAGATACGCAGTATTTT,CSATGLGEGTDTQYF,-,TRBV20-1,TRBJ2-3,many
TGTGCCTGGAGCCCGGGACTGGCGTCCTACGAGCAGTACTTC,CAWSPGLASYEQYF,-,TRBV30,TRBJ2-7,many
TGCAGTGCTAGTCCTCTAGCGGGGTCCTACAATGAGCAGTTCTTC,CSASPLAGSYNEQFF,TRBD2,TRBV20-1,TRBJ2-1,many
TGTGCCAGCAGCCAATTGGACAGCACAGATACGCAGTATTTT,CASSQLDSTDTQYF,-,TRBV3-1,TRBJ2-3,-
TGTGCCAGCAGTACTACTAGCGGGAGGGCTTTTATAACCAGTGAGCAGTTCTTC,CASSTTSGRAFITSEQFF,TRBD2,TRBV6-1,TRBJ2-1,-
TGCGCCAGCAGCCAAGAACAGGGGAGCTCCTACGAGCAGTACTTC,CASSQEQGSSYEQYF,TRBD1,TRBV4-3,TRBJ2-7,many